The 4 T cell receptor beta chains in this list originate from one sample, sequenced in a study of vaccination and CD4 T cells after COVID-19 (dated by TCRdb to between 2020 and 2023). Sample treatment or condition, as interpreted from the label and publication: roughly 10-day PBMC culture with coronavirus spike peptide pools or control peptides (ViraFEST assay). The receptor library was made with PCR. The sequencing machine was an Illumina iSeq 100. DNA from cultured CD4+ T cells underwent TCR sequencing with the Oncomine TCR Beta short-read assay at the Johns Hopkins FTIC core. Clones were called with MiXCR by TCRdb after fastp trimmed the public reads at Q25, and only in-frame beta chains were retained. For every CDR3 protein sequence, its rows merge into one entry that carries the most common genes and DNA. The sample records some 13,000 distinct CDR3 sequences, less than 60% of which are singletons. The ten top clones hold over 15% of the sample.

These receptors are not linked to any known antigen. The specimen sequenced was CD4+ T cells from blood, cultured in vitro. These receptors were taken from a human donor who had recovered from COVID-19.

J is TRBJ2-5 and V is TRBV5-1, with TRBD1 identical over 8 bases. The V and J ends lost 2 bases and 2 bases, in that order; junction bases with no gene match: 2. Germline CDR1 SGHRS, CDR2 YFSETQ. The CDR3 contains 14 residues. For the CDR3, the DNA is TGCGCCAGCAGCTTCGGACAGGGTCAAGAGACCCAGTACTTC. Translation: CASSFGQGQETQYF.

The chain recombines TRBV2 with TRBJ1-5; TRBD1 aligns across 7 bases. CDR3 size: 13 residues. The V and J ends lost 6 bases and 11 bases, in that order; junction bases with no gene match: 10. The V gene's germline CDR1 is SNHLY and CDR2 FYNNEI. CDR3 amino acids: CASSGLDRKSQHF. CDR3 in DNA: TGTGCCAGCAGCGGTCTGGACAGGAAGTCCCAGCATTTT.

This chain joins TRBV5-1 and TRBJ2-5; D not certain. With 3 bases removed from V and 4 bases from J, the gap between germline ends came to 16 bases. Germline loops: CDR1 SGHRS, CDR2 YFSETQ. This CDR3 is built from 15 residues. This CDR3 is CASSSWAASGETQYF. The CDR3 DNA sequence: TGCGCCAGCAGCTCCTGGGCGGCATCGGGAGAGACCCAGTACTTC.

This rearrangement joins TRBV7-9 to TRBJ1-3; 7 nucleotides line up with TRBD1. Looked up from germline, CDR1 is SEHNR and CDR2 is FQNEAQ (reference sequence). The CDR3 runs 18 residues. V was clipped by 5 bases and J by 0 bases; unmatched bases: 13. The CDR3 spells CASSPAWTGSSSGNTIYF. The CDR3 DNA is TGTGCCAGCAGCCCCGCTTGGACAGGTTCCAGCTCTGGAAACACCATATATTTT.